The 29 T cell receptor beta chains below were found in one sample sequenced in a study of blood T cell repertoires in COVID-19 (dated by TCRdb to 2019 to 2021). Library method: the immunoSEQ multiplex PCR assay. TCRdb limited this immuneACCESS table to in-frame rearrangements with V and J called. A share of clones is missing; checked studies link under half to unresolved V genes, and the rest is unexplained. Recorded for this sample are about 270,000 clones; roughly 90% of them occurred a single time. Approximately 2.4% of the sample goes to the ten largest clones. Material: PBMCs or T cells enriched from blood (not recorded which). Receptors were obtained from a middle-aged woman with acute COVID-19.

The V call is TRBV5-1, the J call TRBJ1-2; D is ambiguous. The CDR3 loop spans 15 amino acids. V was pared by 2 bases and J by 2 bases, with 13 bases between. CDR1 is SGHRS, CDR2 YFSETQ, per germline. CDR3 sequence (DNA): TGCGCCAGCAGCTTTGCGGGAGGAAGCAACTATGGCTACACCTTC. This encodes CASSFAGGSNYGYTF.

The rearrangement links TRBV6-5 to TRBJ1-3; no reliable D call. CDR3 length: 14 residues. V lost 5 bases to trimming and J lost 0 bases, with 8 bases between them. The V gene's germline CDR1 is MNHEY and CDR2 SVGAGI. Written as DNA, the CDR3 is TGTGCCAGCAGTACGGACTTCTCTGGAAACACCATATATTTT. Protein product: CASSTDFSGNTIYF.

V usage is TRBV27 and J usage is TRBJ1-6, with a possible D match to TRBD1 (5 bases). The CDR3 has 14 amino acids. With 3 bases removed from V and 10 bases from J, the gap between germline ends came to 13 bases. Germline values: CDR1 MNHEY, CDR2 SMNVEV (reference sequence). This CDR3 is CASSLKGHDSPLHF. The CDR3 DNA is TGTGCCAGCAGTTTGAAAGGACACGACTCACCCCTCCACTTT.

This clone was detected only once. This chain connects TRBV21-1 to TRBJ2-5; TRBD1, the table's D call, lacks a check against the DNA. TRBV21-1 is a pseudogene. The CDR3 runs to 10 residues. CDR3 coding DNA: TGTGCCAGCAGGAAGGGGGCCTGGTACTTC. It specifies CASRKGAWYF.

This sequence joins TRBV7-9 and TRBJ1-5; TRBD1 agrees at 7 bases. CDR1 is SEHNR and CDR2 is FQNEAQ in the germline V gene (reference sequence). The CDR3 totals 14 residues. The V and J ends lost 4 bases and 7 bases, in that order; junction bases with no gene match: 7. The CDR3 loop is CASSSGTVVQPQHF. As DNA, the CDR3 is TGTGCCAGCAGCTCCGGGACAGTGGTGCAGCCCCAGCATTTT.

The rearrangement links TRBV18 to TRBJ1-2; 9 bases fit TRBD1. The CDR3 consists of 16 residues. The junction had 12 bases not matched to a gene; V was cut back by 1 base and J by 9 bases. Germline V gene sequence: CDR1 KGHSH, CDR2 LQKENI. CDR3 amino acids: CASSPRIQDRGPCYTF. The CDR3, as DNA: TGTGCCAGCTCACCACGAATACAGGACAGGGGCCCATGCTACACCTTC.

The rearrangement links TRBV3-1 (or the pseudogene TRBV3-2) to TRBJ2-1; D is perhaps TRBD2 (6 bases). Per the germline V gene, CDR1 is LGHDT and CDR2 is YNNKEL (reference sequence). There are 17 residues in the CDR3. The V and J ends lost 4 bases and 9 bases respectively, with 25 bases between them. CDR3 loop: CASSPSLMWQVGGEQFF. In DNA form, the CDR3 reads TGTGCCAGCAGCCCCTCTCTGATGTGGCAGGTCGGGGGTGAGCAGTTCTTC.

This clone was seen only a few times. This chain connects TRBV7-2 to TRBJ2-7, with D unresolved. V dropped 0 bases and J dropped 7 bases, with 13 bases sitting between them. This CDR3 contains 14 residues. Per germline, CDR1 SGHTA and CDR2 FQGNSA. The CDR3 loop reads CASSLASRPTEQYF. The CDR3, as DNA: TGTGCCAGCAGCTTAGCATCGCGGCCTACGGAGCAGTACTTC.

The chain uses TRBV18 and TRBJ1-5; no clear D gene. Germline V gives CDR1 KGHSH, CDR2 LQKENI. V was pared by 5 bases and J by 7 bases, with 12 bases between. There are 13 residues in the CDR3. CDR3 sequence (DNA): TGTGCCAGCTCAGAGGGTTCTGGGCAGCCCCAGCATTTT. Translating gives CASSEGSGQPQHF.

The V gene is TRBV5-4, the J gene TRBJ1-1; tentatively, D is TRBD1 (5 bases). V was clipped by 3 bases and J by 1 base, with 10 bases between them. The CDR3 sequence is 14 residues long. Germline assignment: CDR1 SGHNT and CDR2 YYREEE (reference sequence). The CDR3: CASSSRTGNTEAFF. The CDR3 region has the DNA TGTGCCAGCAGCTCCCGTACAGGGAACACTGAAGCTTTCTTT.

This clone came up once. The J gene is TRBJ2-1, the V gene TRBV6-1; 9 nucleotides align to TRBD1. CDR1 and CDR2 (germline): MNHNS, SASEGT. V gave up 0 bases and J gave up 8 bases; unmatched junction bases: 2. There are 14 residues in the CDR3. CDR3 in amino acids: CASSEARTGDEQFF. The CDR3 region has the DNA TGTGCCAGCAGTGAAGCGCGGACAGGGGATGAGCAGTTCTTC.

The CDR3 region is CASSCDGGAQNIQYF. DNA of the CDR3: TGTGCCAGCAGCTGCGACGGGGGGGCCCAAAACATTCAGTACTTC. The rearrangement joins TRBV11-3 to TRBJ2-4; 8 bases are a match to TRBD2. J lost 5 bases, V lost 4 bases, and 7 bases had no gene match. CDR3 length: 15 residues. Per germline, CDR1 SGHNT and CDR2 YENEEA.

V usage is TRBV11-3 and J usage is TRBJ2-2; the D gene is possibly TRBD2 (6 bases). CDR1 is SGHNT, CDR2 YENEEA, per germline. The V gene lost 1 base and the J gene lost 7 bases, with 13 bases spanning the gap. The CDR3 spans 15 residues. In DNA form, the CDR3 reads TGTGCCAGCAGCTTAGCGGGGACTGAAGTCGGGGAGCTGTTTTTT. Translated, it gives CASSLAGTEVGELFF.

This rearrangement joins TRBV19 to TRBJ1-1; the D gene is possibly TRBD1 (6 bases). Trimming pared 7 bases from V and 2 bases from J, leaving 8 bases between. The CDR3 contains 12 residues. Germline CDR1 and CDR2: LNHDA and SQIVND (reference sequence). CDR3 nucleotide sequence: TGTGCCAGTAAGGACAGTAACACTGAAGCTTTCTTT. As protein: CASKDSNTEAFF.

This chain uses TRBV9 with TRBJ1-1; TRBD1 is a possible D gene (6 bases). Germline CDR1 SGDLS, CDR2 YYNGEE. There are 15 residues in the CDR3. V was clipped by 0 bases and J by 2 bases, with 11 bases between them. CDR3: CASSVVGDNNTEAFF. The CDR3, as DNA: TGTGCCAGCAGCGTAGTAGGGGACAACAACACTGAAGCTTTCTTT.

This rearrangement joins TRBV7-2 to TRBJ1-1; D is perhaps TRBD1 (5 bases). The CDR3 has 15 residues. V was cut by 2 bases and J by 1 base, with 11 bases left in between. Germline lookup yields CDR1 SGHTA and CDR2 FQGNSA. CDR3 in DNA: TGTGCCAGCAGCTTAAGTCGGCAGGGGAACACTGAAGCTTTCTTT. It yields the protein CASSLSRQGNTEAFF.

This clone has only one observation. CDR3 bases: TGTGCCAGCAGCCAGAAGGGGGTAAGCCTCCACTTT. It encodes CASSQKGVSLHF. The chain recombines TRBV3-1 (or the pseudogene TRBV3-2) with TRBJ1-6; possible D gene TRBD1, 6 bases. The V gene's germline CDR1 is LGHDT and CDR2 YNNKEL (reference sequence). The CDR3 runs 12 residues. V lost 3 bases, J lost 15 bases, and 12 bases lay in between.

The sample holds one count of this clone. The gene calls are TRBV24-1 and TRBJ2-2; possibly TRBD2 for D (5 bases). Trimming stripped 0 bases from V and 4 bases from J, with 8 bases between. There are 15 residues in the CDR3. Germline-derived CDR1 and CDR2 are KGHDR and SFDVKD. The DNA for the CDR3 is TGTGCCACCAGTGATTTGGAGGGAGCCACCGGGGAGCTGTTTTTT. Amino acids: CATSDLEGATGELFF.

The V and J genes are TRBV7-9 and TRBJ2-1, with 9 nucleotides matching TRBD1. This CDR3 contains 15 residues. From germline, CDR1 is SEHNR and CDR2 FQNEAQ (reference sequence). V lost 2 bases, J lost 6 bases, and 5 bases stayed unmatched. The CDR3 DNA reads TGTGCCAGCAGCTTATTGGGACAGGGCTTCAATGAGCAGTTCTTC. Encoded protein: CASSLLGQGFNEQFF.

This sequence joins TRBV5-1 and TRBJ2-4; TRBD1 matches 9 bases. Germline V gene sequence: CDR1 SGHRS, CDR2 YFSETQ. Trimming at V came to 7 bases and at J to 7 bases, leaving 6 bases not matched to a gene. This CDR3 has 13 amino acids. Here the CDR3 DNA reads TGCGCCAGCGCAAATACAGGGGGCAACATTCAGTACTTC. Amino acids: CASANTGGNIQYF.

The chain is built from TRBV18 and TRBJ1-1, with a tentative D call TRBD1 (6 bases). The CDR3 runs 15 residues. Germline values: CDR1 KGHSH, CDR2 LQKENI. The V end lost 0 bases, the J end lost 4 bases, and 12 bases lay between the germline ends. In DNA, the CDR3 is TGTGCCAGCTCACCACCGTCTCAGGGGAGCACTGAAGCTTTCTTT. This codes for CASSPPSQGSTEAFF.

The rearrangement links TRBV5-6 to TRBJ2-7; 11 positions match TRBD2. This CDR3 is 15 amino acids long. Germline CDR1 reads SGHDT; CDR2 reads YYEEEE. The junction had 1 base not matched to a gene; V was cut back by 0 bases and J by 2 bases. The chain's CDR3 is CASSLGLAGPYEQYF. Written as DNA, the CDR3 is TGTGCCAGCAGCTTGGGACTAGCGGGACCCTACGAGCAGTACTTC.

V is TRBV5-8 and J is TRBJ1-2; TRBD1 might be the D (5 bases). Trimming removed 4 bases from V and 3 bases from J, with 13 bases in between. CDR1 and CDR2 from the germline V gene are SGHTS and YDEGEE. This CDR3 is built from 14 residues. The CDR3 DNA reads TGTGCCAGCAGCCCCGTAGCGGGGCACTATGGCTACACCTTC. Residues: CASSPVAGHYGYTF.

DNA for the CDR3: TGTGCCAGCAGCGCGGACTTGGATGAGCAGTTCTTC. Its protein product is CASSADLDEQFF. This chain links TRBV5-4 with TRBJ2-1; D may be TRBD2 (5 bases). The germline CDR1 and CDR2 sequences are SGHNT and YYREEE (reference sequence). V lost 4 bases to trimming and J lost 8 bases, with 10 bases between them. The CDR3 sequence is 12 residues long.

The rearrangement links TRBV18 to TRBJ2-5; TRBD2 matches 13 bases. The length of the CDR3 is 14 residues. Germline CDR1 is KGHSH and CDR2 is LQKENI. V lost 5 bases to trimming and J lost 3 bases; unmatched junction nucleotides: 0. CDR3 DNA sequence: TGTGCCAGCTCAGGACTAGCGGGGGAAGAGACCCAGTACTTC. It is translated as CASSGLAGEETQYF.

The chain joins TRBV7-3 to TRBJ2-2; TRBD1 might be the D (5 bases). This CDR3 has 14 amino acids. In germline, CDR1 is SGHTA, CDR2 FQGTGA. V dropped 5 bases and J dropped 3 bases, with 10 bases sitting between them. CDR3 coding DNA: TGTGCCAGCAGCCGTGACAGTTACACCGGGGAGCTGTTTTTT. This gives the protein CASSRDSYTGELFF.

This chain joins TRBV30 and TRBJ1-6, with D perhaps matching TRBD1 (5 bases). CDR3 length: 13 residues. CDR1 and CDR2 (germline): GTSNPN, SVGIG (reference sequence). Deletions cut 8 bases from V and 10 bases from J, with 18 bases between. CDR3 loop: CARSPGLGSPLHF. The CDR3 bases are TGTGCCCGTTCCCCGGGACTGGGCTCACCCCTCCACTTT.

This clone was seen a single time. In nucleotides, the CDR3 is TGTGCCAGCAGCCAATCGGGGTCAGATGGCTACACCTTC. The encoded protein is CASSQSGSDGYTF. This chain connects TRBV3-1 (or the pseudogene TRBV3-2) to TRBJ1-2; unclear D gene. Germline-derived CDR1 and CDR2 are LGHDT and YNNKEL (reference sequence). This CDR3 has 13 residues. V was pared by 2 bases and J by 6 bases, with 10 bases between.

The gene calls are TRBV15 and TRBJ2-5; 10 bases match TRBD1. From germline, CDR1 is LNHNV and CDR2 YYDKDF (reference sequence). The CDR3 consists of 14 residues. The junction had 2 bases not matched to a gene; V was cut back by 3 bases and J by 4 bases. The CDR3 is CATSRRTGGETQYF. The CDR3 bases are TGTGCCACCAGCAGGAGGACAGGGGGAGAGACCCAGTACTTC.